This passage covers 31 T cell receptor beta chains from one sample sequenced in a study of shared clonotypes between healthy human individuals. Method: immunoSEQ multiplex PCR; TCRdb's copy keeps in-frame clones and lacks some. This sample has some 2,400,000 clones, with under 97% found just once. Sequenced material: naive CD4+ T cells sorted from blood. Noted subset: CD45RA+ positively selected. The receptor source for this set is a young man in good health.

This chain uses TRBV2 with TRBJ1-5; possible D gene TRBD1, 5 bases. V was shortened by 6 bases and J by 1 base, with 13 bases between the two germline ends. Germline values: CDR1 SNHLY, CDR2 FYNNEI. The CDR3 is 15 amino acids. CDR3 nucleotide sequence: TGTGCCAGCAGCGTTTCAGGGTGGAGCAATCAGCCCCAGCATTTT. It codes for CASSVSGWSNQPQHF.

Only a few counts were recorded for this clone. The rearrangement joins TRBV6-1 to TRBJ2-7; 14 bases are shared with TRBD2. The CDR3 runs to 13 residues. Per the germline V gene, CDR1 is MNHNS and CDR2 is SASEGT. V shed 7 bases, J shed 9 bases, and the junction held 5 bases outside the gene matches. The CDR3 nucleotides are TGTGCCAGCATCGGACTAGCGGGAGGACGGCAGTACTTC. Its protein product is CASIGLAGGRQYF.

This clone was seen once. The chain couples TRBV6-5 to TRBJ2-1; 10 positions agree with TRBD2. The germline V gene has CDR1 MNHEY and CDR2 SVGAGI. The trim removed 5 bases at V and 6 bases at J, leaving 4 bases unmatched. This CDR3 region has 14 residues. The CDR3 sequence is CASSPSGRFNEQFF. In DNA, the CDR3 is TGTGCCAGCAGTCCTAGCGGGAGATTCAATGAGCAGTTCTTC.

The rearrangement uses TRBV29-1 and TRBJ1-5; D is ambiguous. V dropped 4 bases and J dropped 0 bases, with 7 bases sitting between them. Germline CDR1 reads SQVTM; CDR2 reads ANQGSEA. The CDR3 runs to 13 residues. The CDR3, as DNA: TGCAGCGTTGTTGTAGATAGCAATCAGCCCCAGCATTTT. Amino acids: CSVVVDSNQPQHF. The whole variable domain, remainder taken from reference TRBV29-1 and TRBJ1-5, is SAVISQKPSRDICQRGTSLTIQCQVDSQVTMMFWYRQQPGQSLTLIATANQGSEATYESGFVIDKFPISRPNLTFSTLTVSNMSPEDSSIYLCSVVVDSNQPQHFGDGTRLSIL.

V gene TRBV15 combines with J gene TRBJ2-5, with 7 bases lining up with TRBD1. This CDR3 contains 16 residues. The germline gives CDR1 LNHNV, CDR2 YYDKDF (reference sequence). V trimming: 1 base; J trimming: 2 bases; junction bases outside the gene matches: 7. Here the CDR3 DNA reads TGTGCCACCAGCAGAGGGACAGGCTCAAAACAAGAGACCCAGTACTTC. It specifies CATSRGTGSKQETQYF. Together with reference TRBV15 and TRBJ2-5, the CDR3 gives the full variable domain: DAMVIQNPRYQVTQFGKPVTLSCSQTLNHNVMYWYQQKSSQAPKLLFHYYDKDFNNEADTPDNFQSRRPNTSFCFLDIRSPGLGDTAMYLCATSRGTGSKQETQYFGPGTRLLVL.

The chain is built from TRBV6-6 and TRBJ2-1; D unresolved. V was cut by 6 bases and J by 1 base, with 16 bases left in between. Germline assignment: CDR1 MNHNY and CDR2 SVGAGI (reference sequence). The CDR3 loop spans 16 amino acids. Here the CDR3 reads CASRHTEPLSYNEQFF. The CDR3 DNA follows: TGTGCCAGCAGGCACACAGAACCACTATCCTACAATGAGCAGTTCTTC.

A remark on this clone: The same CDR3 can be traced to other DNA sequences in this sample. The chain couples TRBV27 to TRBJ2-3; D perhaps matches TRBD1 (5 bases). V dropped 3 bases and J dropped 5 bases, with 6 bases sitting between them. This CDR3 has 12 amino acids. Germline-derived CDR1 and CDR2 are MNHEY and SMNVEV (reference sequence). The CDR3 spells CASSFRGDTQYF. The CDR3, as DNA: TGTGCCAGCAGTTTTAGGGGAGATACGCAGTATTTT.

V is TRBV30 and J is TRBJ2-5; D call uncertain. Germline CDR1 and CDR2: GTSNPN and SVGIG (reference sequence). The CDR3 extends over 13 amino acids. Between the trimmed V and J ends, which lost 4 bases and 2 bases, there was a span of 11 bases. The chain's CDR3 is CAWTGGTQETQYF. CDR3 DNA: TGTGCCTGGACCGGTGGAACACAAGAGACCCAGTACTTC. Full variable domain (rest looked up from reference TRBV30 and TRBJ2-5): SQTIHQWPATLVQPVGSPLSLECTVEGTSNPNLYWYRQAAGRGLQLLFYSVGIGQISSEVPQNLSASRPQDRQFILSSKKLLLSDSGFYLCAWTGGTQETQYFGPGTRLLVL.

V and J are TRBV7-8 and TRBJ1-5, with a weak D call TRBD1 (6 bases). Germline lookup yields CDR1 SGHVS and CDR2 FQNEAQ. CDR3 length equals 14 residues. Between the trimmed V and J ends, which lost 5 bases and 3 bases, there was a span of 11 bases. As DNA, the CDR3 is TGTGCCAGCAGCCCAACAGGGAACAATCAGCCCCAGCATTTT. This gives the protein CASSPTGNNQPQHF. Looking up the rest from reference TRBV7-8 and TRBJ1-5 gives the full variable domain: GAGVSQSPRYKVAKRGQDVALRCDPISGHVSLFWYQQALGQGPEFLTYFQNEAQLDKSGLPSDRFFAERPEGSVSTLKIQRTQQEDSAVYLCASSPTGNNQPQHFGDGTRLSIL.

The J gene is TRBJ2-5, the V gene TRBV9, with TRBD1 matching over 9 bases. Germline CDR1 SGDLS, CDR2 YYNGEE. This CDR3 is built from 13 residues. Trimming took 3 bases from V and 7 from J; bases not matched to a gene: 4. The CDR3 nucleotides are TGTGCCAGCAGCGCACGACAGGGGGGGACCCAGTACTTC. Its translation: CASSARQGGTQYF.

In its sample, this clone was seen once. This sequence joins TRBV4-1 and TRBJ2-3; D not resolved. This CDR3 spans 14 amino acids. Germline assignment: CDR1 MGHRA and CDR2 YSYEKL. V was pared by 1 base and J by 6 bases, with 11 bases between. The CDR3 region is CASSQGSSLDTQYF. The CDR3 region has the DNA TGCGCCAGCAGCCAAGGATCGAGTTTGGATACGCAGTATTTT.

As for this clone: The same CDR3 is also encoded by other DNA sequences in this sample. This sequence joins TRBV25-1 and TRBJ2-7; D unclear. CDR1 and CDR2 (germline): MGHDK, SYGVNS. CDR3 length equals 13 residues. V dropped 1 base and J dropped 4 bases, with 8 bases sitting between them. The DNA of the CDR3 is TGTGCCAGCAGTGAATCCGCAAGATACGAGCAGTACTTC. Its protein product is CASSESARYEQYF.

This chain uses TRBV28 with TRBJ2-7; D is unclear. Trimming took off 8 bases at V and 3 bases at J, with 8 bases between the two ends. This CDR3 region has 11 residues. Germline assignment: CDR1 MDHEN and CDR2 SYDVKM. The CDR3: CASSGNYEQYF. The CDR3 DNA reads as TGTGCCAGCTCAGGAAACTACGAGCAGTACTTC.

The V call is TRBV18, the J call TRBJ2-5; TRBD1 agrees at 7 bases. V shed 1 base and J 2 bases; nucleotides not matched to a gene: 7. The CDR3 has 16 residues. In germline, CDR1 is KGHSH, CDR2 LQKENI. The CDR3 here is CASSPRLDRTQETQYF. The DNA for the CDR3 is TGTGCCAGCTCACCACGGTTGGACAGGACGCAAGAGACCCAGTACTTC.

The chain uses TRBV5-5 and TRBJ2-7, with a possible D match to TRBD2 (6 bases). Germline V CDR1 and CDR2: SGHKS, YYEKEE (reference sequence). V was cut by 3 bases and J by 0 bases, with 13 bases left in between. The CDR3 is 15 residues long. As DNA, the CDR3 is TGTGCCAGCAGCTCTCTTGGAGGGACCTCCTACGAGCAGTACTTC. Protein: CASSSLGGTSYEQYF.

A remark on this clone: At one boundary the junction diverges from the germline segment, which might be a read error. V gene TRBV7-8 combines with J gene TRBJ2-2; 10 nucleotides line up with TRBD2. CDR1 is SGHVS, CDR2 FQNEAQ, per germline. The CDR3 length is 15 residues. This CDR3 reads CASSLAGVTTGELFF. The DNA for the CDR3 is TGTGCCAGCAGCCTAGCGGGAGTAACCACCGGGGAGCTGTTTTTT.

This clone was detected only once. The chain carries TRBV25-1 and TRBJ2-5, with TRBD1 matching over 7 bases. Germline-derived CDR1 and CDR2 are MGHDK and SYGVNS. Trimming cost V 4 bases and J 4 bases; bases outside gene matches: 9. The CDR3 extends over 15 amino acids. The CDR3 reads CASSVITGAGETQYF. CDR3 coding DNA: TGTGCCAGCAGTGTCATTACAGGGGCCGGAGAGACCCAGTACTTC.

The chain carries TRBV5-5 and TRBJ2-7; 9 bases line up with TRBD1. The trim removed 4 bases at V and 3 bases at J, leaving 8 bases unmatched. The CDR3 loop spans 15 amino acids. Germline lookup yields CDR1 SGHKS and CDR2 YYEKEE (reference sequence). The CDR3 loop is CASSEPGQGFYEQYF. DNA of the CDR3: TGTGCCAGCAGCGAACCGGGACAGGGTTTCTACGAGCAGTACTTC.

The chain uses TRBV27 and TRBJ2-3; TRBD2 matches at 8 bases. CDR1 and CDR2 from the germline V gene are MNHEY and SMNVEV (reference sequence). The CDR3 spans 14 residues. The J segment lost 7 bases and the V segment lost 3 bases, leaving 6 bases of the junction unmatched. Here the CDR3 DNA reads TGTGCCAGCAGTTTTCAGGGACTAGTGAATACGCAGTATTTT. This encodes CASSFQGLVNTQYF.

The J gene is TRBJ1-6, the V gene TRBV28; D unclear. V dropped 3 bases and J dropped 5 bases, with 17 bases sitting between them. CDR1 is MDHEN and CDR2 is SYDVKM in the germline V gene. This CDR3 region has 17 residues. The CDR3 DNA reads as TGTGCCAGCAGTTTTCAGAGAGGTTTTCCAAATAATTCACCCCTCCACTTT. Its protein is CASSFQRGFPNNSPLHF.

The chain employs TRBV28 and TRBJ2-7; 8 positions match TRBD2. Germline CDR1 is MDHEN and CDR2 is SYDVKM. CDR3 length: 15 amino acids. V was clipped by 6 bases and J by 4 bases; unmatched bases: 11. In nucleotides, the CDR3 is TGTGCCAGCAGCCCGAATGCGGGGGGCCTATACGAGCAGTACTTC. Translated: CASSPNAGGLYEQYF. The whole variable domain, remainder taken from reference TRBV28 and TRBJ2-7, is DVKVTQSSRYLVKRTGEKVFLECVQDMDHENMFWYRQDPGLGLRLIYFSYDVKMKEKGDIPEGYSVSREKKERFSLILESASTNQTSMYLCASSPNAGGLYEQYFGPGTRLTVT.

The V call is TRBV18, the J call TRBJ2-5; possibly TRBD1 or TRBD2 for D (5 bases each). The CDR3 covers 15 residues. V gave up 3 bases and J gave up 4 bases, with 15 bases separating them. Germline lookup yields CDR1 KGHSH and CDR2 LQKENI. CDR3 protein: CASSPGTVMRETQYF. The CDR3 region has the DNA TGTGCCAGCTCACCGGGGACGGTGATGAGAGAGACCCAGTACTTC.

The CDR3 nucleotides are TGTGCCAGCAGTGACGAGGGGAGCTCCTACGAGCAGTACTTC. The encoded protein is CASSDEGSSYEQYF. The V and J genes are TRBV2 and TRBJ2-7; TRBD1 or TRBD2 may be the D gene (5 bases each). The V end lost 3 bases, the J end lost 0 bases, and 9 bases lay between the germline ends. Germline values: CDR1 SNHLY, CDR2 FYNNEI. The CDR3 runs to 14 residues.

The chain employs TRBV5-4 and TRBJ2-2, with 10 nucleotides matching TRBD2. The CDR3 runs 17 residues. Germline-derived CDR1 and CDR2 are SGHNT and YYREEE (reference sequence). The V gene end was trimmed by 1 base and the J gene end by 6 bases; junction bases not matched to a gene: 9. DNA for the CDR3: TGTGCCAGCAGCTTGCTTGGTATAAGCGGGGGGGCCGGGGAGCTGTTTTTT. Amino acid sequence: CASSLLGISGGAGELFF.

This rearrangement joins TRBV5-1 to TRBJ2-5; D unclear. V lost 1 base, J lost 5 bases, and 15 bases lay in between. CDR1 is SGHRS and CDR2 is YFSETQ in the germline V gene. This CDR3 has 15 residues. The CDR3 sequence: CASSLFRLAVETQYF. CDR3 nucleotide sequence: TGCGCCAGCAGCTTGTTTAGGTTGGCAGTCGAGACCCAGTACTTC.

The chain is built from TRBV30 and TRBJ2-1; TRBD2 is a possible D gene (7 bases). The CDR3 extends over 13 amino acids. CDR1 is GTSNPN and CDR2 is SVGIG in the germline V gene (reference sequence). V gave up 4 bases and J gave up 2 bases, with 9 bases separating them. As DNA, the CDR3 is TGTGCCTGGATGGGGGGGCCCTACAATGAGCAGTTCTTC. Amino acid sequence: CAWMGGPYNEQFF. Variable domain in full (rest from reference TRBV30 and TRBJ2-1): SQTIHQWPATLVQPVGSPLSLECTVEGTSNPNLYWYRQAAGRGLQLLFYSVGIGQISSEVPQNLSASRPQDRQFILSSKKLLLSDSGFYLCAWMGGPYNEQFFGPGTRLTVL.

V and J are TRBV5-6 and TRBJ1-4; maybe TRBD1 (5 bases). The CDR3 sequence is 14 residues long. Germline-derived CDR1 and CDR2 are SGHDT and YYEEEE. V shed 0 bases and J shed 6 bases, with 9 bases lying between them. CDR3 loop: CASSLVQGYEKLFF. The CDR3 DNA reads TGTGCCAGCAGCTTGGTTCAGGGATATGAAAAACTGTTTTTT.

The V call is TRBV11-1, the J call TRBJ1-5; D is unresolved. The CDR3 contains 14 residues. The V end was cut by 2 bases, the J end by 6 bases, with 11 bases between. Germline assignment: CDR1 SGHAT and CDR2 FQDESV (reference sequence). The CDR3 nucleotides read TGTGCCAGCAGCTTACGGGGTGCGGGTCAGCCCCAGCATTTT. Protein sequence: CASSLRGAGQPQHF.

This clone has only one observation. Other DNA sequences from this sample encode an identical CDR3 as well. The rearrangement links TRBV20-1 to TRBJ2-1; D gene ambiguous. Trimming shortened V by 7 bases and J by 4 bases, and 5 bases separated the two germline ends. Germline lookup yields CDR1 DFQATT and CDR2 SNEGSKA (reference sequence). The CDR3 extends over 10 amino acids. DNA for the CDR3: TGCAGTGGGGTATACAATGAGCAGTTCTTC. Its protein product is CSGVYNEQFF.

The chain couples TRBV7-3 to TRBJ2-3, with TRBD2 identical over 11 bases. The length of the CDR3 is 14 residues. The germline gives CDR1 SGHTA, CDR2 FQGTGA. V trimming: 7 bases; J trimming: 5 bases; junction bases outside the gene matches: 5. DNA for the CDR3: TGTGCCAGCAAACTAGCGGGGGTTGAAGATACGCAGTATTTT. It specifies CASKLAGVEDTQYF.

This chain joins TRBV2 and TRBJ1-5, with D possibly TRBD1 on 6 matching bases. Germline values: CDR1 SNHLY, CDR2 FYNNEI. The V end lost 8 bases, the J end lost 6 bases, and 11 bases lay between the germline ends. This CDR3 spans 12 amino acids. The CDR3 spells CASPRGSQPQHF. CDR3 sequence (DNA): TGTGCCAGCCCAAGGGGGAGTCAGCCCCAGCATTTT.